These 15 T cell receptor beta chains came from one sample sequenced in a study of regulatory T cells in long-lasting Graves disease. Time point meaning: newly diagnosed GD, antithyroid drugs for less than 3 months. PBMCs provided the RNA from which the TCR library was made. Arm-PCR of CDR3 regions and iRepertoire HTBI primers were used to build TCR beta libraries. MiXCR, applied by TCRdb to the multiplex PCR reads, yields one record per CDR3 protein. The repertoire consists of roughly 400,000 distinct CDR3 sequences, with 15% occurring once and the leading ten covering roughly 8%. Separately, the same data were catalogued under a study of T cells in Graves' hyperthyroidism and ophthalmopathy.

Sequenced here: peripheral blood mononuclear cells (PBMCs), sampled at new diagnosis, from a patient treated with antithyroid drugs. These receptors were collected from a woman in her thirties or forties with Graves disease.

V gene TRBV19 combines with J gene TRBJ1-4; the match to TRBD1 covers 7 bases. CDR1 is LNHDA, CDR2 SQIVND, per germline (reference sequence). This CDR3 has 18 residues. V lost 3 bases and J lost 8; bases outside the gene matches: 18. The DNA of the CDR3 is TGTGCCAGTAGTATCCGGGCGGATAAACAGGGGATTTTAGAAAAACTGTTTTTT. This translates into CASSIRADKQGILEKLFF.

This clonotype was observed a handful of times. The V gene is TRBV27, the J gene TRBJ2-3; no definite D call. Germline-derived CDR1 and CDR2 are MNHEY and SMNVEV (reference sequence). Trimming took off 7 bases at V and 3 bases at J, with 11 bases between the two ends. The CDR3 consists of 13 residues. The CDR3 sequence is CASTSSSTDTQYF. CDR3 nucleotides: TGTGCCAGCACCTCCTCTAGTACAGATACGCAGTATTTT.

The chain is built from TRBV19 and TRBJ1-5; D may be TRBD1 (6 bases). The CDR3 length is 14 residues. Trimming stripped 7 bases from V and 5 bases from J, with 15 bases between. The germline CDR1 and CDR2 sequences are LNHDA and SQIVND (reference sequence). Here the CDR3 DNA reads TGTGCCAGTACCAACTACGGGACACATCAGCCCCAGCATTTT. This encodes CASTNYGTHQPQHF.

This clonotype was recorded many times. The chain is built from TRBV24-1 and TRBJ2-1; D is ambiguous. This CDR3 has 11 amino acids. CDR1 and CDR2 from the germline V gene are KGHDR and SFDVKD. The germline V and J ends were trimmed by 5 bases and 6 bases, with 4 bases remaining between them. The CDR3 spells CATSVGNEQFF. As DNA, the CDR3 is TGTGCCACCAGTGTAGGCAATGAGCAGTTCTTC.

This clonotype was counted many times. The V gene is TRBV2, the J gene TRBJ2-1; possible D gene TRBD2, 6 bases. Germline V gives CDR1 SNHLY, CDR2 FYNNEI. The CDR3 contains 15 residues. The V gene lost 5 bases and the J gene lost 6 bases, with 17 bases spanning the gap. The CDR3 bases are TGTGCCAGCAGTTACCGGGACTCCGGGAGCAATGAGCAGTTCTTC. Translating gives CASSYRDSGSNEQFF. The whole variable domain, filled in from reference TRBV2 and TRBJ2-1, reads EPEVTQTPSHQVTQMGQEVILRCVPISNHLYFYWYRQILGQKVEFLVSFYNNEISEKSEIFDDQFSVERPDGSNFTLKIRSTKLEDSAMYFCASSYRDSGSNEQFFGPGTRLTVL.

The rearrangement uses TRBV19 and TRBJ1-3; no definite D call. Germline V CDR1 and CDR2: LNHDA, SQIVND (reference sequence). The CDR3 covers 15 residues. V was trimmed by 0 bases and J by 0 bases, leaving 6 bases between them. The CDR3 is CASSIDGNSGNTIYF. The CDR3 DNA reads TGTGCCAGTAGTATAGATGGGAACTCTGGAAACACCATATATTTT.

This clonotype was counted at least ten times. J is TRBJ2-1 and V is TRBV27; 11 bases line up with TRBD2. The trim removed 3 bases at V and 6 bases at J, leaving 7 bases unmatched. Germline V gives CDR1 MNHEY, CDR2 SMNVEV (reference sequence). This CDR3 has 16 amino acids. CDR3: CASSLRTSGSSNEQFF. The CDR3, as DNA: TGTGCCAGCAGTTTGAGAACTAGCGGGAGTTCCAATGAGCAGTTCTTC.

This clonotype appeared many times. The CDR3 is CASRQDMETQYF. The CDR3 nucleotides read TGTGCCAGCAGACAAGATATGGAGACCCAGTACTTC. This rearrangement joins TRBV12-3 or TRBV12-4 to TRBJ2-5; D is unresolved. The ends were cut back, 6 bases at V and 5 bases at J, with 10 bases in the middle. The CDR3 covers 12 residues.

Of note for this clonotype: A much larger clone sits a single nucleotide away, making a read error possible. Without the conserved terminal phenylalanine or tryptophan, this CDR3 likely stems from a read error. This chain joins TRBV28 and TRBJ2-1, with unresolved D. Germline CDR1 reads MDHEN; CDR2 reads SYDVKM. V was shortened by 6 bases and J by 4 bases, with 16 bases between the two germline ends. This CDR3 is built from 15 residues. The CDR3 nucleotides read TGTGCCAGCAGCCCGAGGATTAAAGCATACAATGAGCAGTTCTTA. This codes for CASSPRIKAYNEQFL.

The chain recombines TRBV19 with TRBJ1-5, with a weak D call TRBD1 (5 bases). This CDR3 region has 15 residues. Trimming took 5 bases from V and 0 from J, leaving 11 bases between them. In germline, CDR1 is LNHDA, CDR2 SQIVND (reference sequence). CDR3 nucleotide sequence: TGTGCCAGTAGTTCTTTTCAGGGTAGCAATCAGCCCCAGCATTTT. Translated: CASSSFQGSNQPQHF.

The V call is TRBV4-1, the J call TRBJ2-7; 7 positions match TRBD1. Germline V gene sequence: CDR1 MGHRA, CDR2 YSYEKL. The CDR3 has 17 amino acids. The trim removed 4 bases at V and 2 bases at J, leaving 14 bases unmatched. CDR3 nucleotides: TGCGCCAGCAGCCCGCCTTACCCCGGGACAGCCACCTACGAGCAGTACTTC. This translates into CASSPPYPGTATYEQYF.

The chain combines TRBV20-1 with TRBJ1-2; D possibly corresponds to TRBD1 (5 bases). The CDR3 spans 14 residues. Germline V gene sequence: CDR1 DFQATT, CDR2 SNEGSKA (reference sequence). V was clipped by 0 bases and J by 8 bases, with 16 bases between them. The CDR3 sequence is CSAREDRSIGGYTF. In DNA, the CDR3 is TGCAGTGCTAGAGAAGACAGATCTATAGGCGGCTACACCTTC.

The sample holds many counts of this clonotype. This sequence joins TRBV29-1 and TRBJ2-7; 8 bases align to TRBD2. V gave up 7 bases and J gave up 5 bases; unmatched junction bases: 10. In germline, CDR1 is SQVTM, CDR2 ANQGSEA. The CDR3 runs to 13 residues. CDR3 in amino acids: CSAYGGLEDEQYF. The CDR3 nucleotides are TGCAGCGCCTACGGGGGACTAGAGGACGAGCAGTACTTC.

Here the CDR3 DNA reads TGTGCCAGCAGCCCCACCGGGGGGGGAAGCGGGGAGCTGTTTTTT. This codes for CASSPTGGGSGELFF. The chain recombines TRBV7-2 with TRBJ2-2; TRBD2 agrees at 8 bases. The CDR3 sequence is 15 residues long. Trimming cost V 5 bases and J 7 bases; bases outside gene matches: 9. Looked up from germline, CDR1 is SGHTA and CDR2 is FQGNSA.

The V call is TRBV7-8, the J call TRBJ1-1; no clear D. Trimming removed 1 base from V and 5 bases from J, with 11 bases in between. Germline CDR1 is SGHVS and CDR2 is FQNEAQ. CDR3 size: 14 residues. This CDR3 reads CASSLVRRRTEAFF. The DNA of the CDR3 is TGTGCCAGCAGCTTAGTACGGAGACGGACTGAAGCTTTCTTT.